The rows below give T cell receptor beta chains drawn from one sample of a study of blood T cell repertoires in COVID-19. The assay was immunoSEQ multiplex PCR, and TCRdb's table has in-frame clones only and misses some. This table holds some 200,000 clones, 80% found once. Sequencing was performed on peripheral blood. The receptors originated from a woman in her seventies with acute or convalescent COVID-19. The CDR3 runs from the conserved cysteine through the conserved F or W. Each record gives: V gene, J gene, CDR3 length, D gene, clone size, CDR3 DNA, CDR3 protein. A D gene is named only where the DNA matches it firmly. Size values are once, few and many counts, or a class for expanded clones, and some rows have none.

V gene: TRBV19
J gene: TRBJ2-7
CDR3 length: 14
D gene: TRBD1
clone size: -
CDR3 DNA: TGTGCCAGTAGTAAGGGACAGGCGACCTACGAGCAGTACTTC
CDR3 protein: CASSKGQATYEQYF

V gene: TRBV5-1
J gene: TRBJ2-1
CDR3 length: 14
D gene: -
clone size: -
CDR3 DNA: TGCGCCAGCAGCTTGGATCCGGGCTACAATGAGCAGTTCTTC
CDR3 protein: CASSLDPGYNEQFF

V gene: TRBV5-6
J gene: TRBJ1-1
CDR3 length: 15
D gene: -
clone size: -
CDR3 DNA: TGTGCCAGCAGCTTGGTTCCAGGGGCGAACACTGAAGCTTTCTTT
CDR3 protein: CASSLVPGANTEAFF

V gene: TRBV11-3
J gene: TRBJ2-3
CDR3 length: 12
D gene: -
clone size: -
CDR3 DNA: TGTGCCAGCAGCTTCCGGGACTCTACGCAGTATTTT
CDR3 protein: CASSFRDSTQYF

V gene: TRBV11-2
J gene: TRBJ2-5
CDR3 length: 15
D gene: -
clone size: -
CDR3 DNA: TGTGCCAGCACCCCGGTGGGGGCCAGGAAAGAGACCCAGTACTTC
CDR3 protein: CASTPVGARKETQYF

V gene: TRBV5-1
J gene: TRBJ2-2
CDR3 length: 15
D gene: -
clone size: -
CDR3 DNA: TGCGCCAGCAGCTTGTACGACACGAACACCGGGGAGCTGTTTTTT
CDR3 protein: CASSLYDTNTGELFF

V gene: TRBV5-1
J gene: TRBJ1-4
CDR3 length: 14
D gene: TRBD1
clone size: -
CDR3 DNA: TGCGCCAGCAGGGCCGGGACAGCTAATGAAAAACTGTTTTTT
CDR3 protein: CASRAGTANEKLFF

V gene: TRBV11-2
J gene: TRBJ2-1
CDR3 length: 14
D gene: -
clone size: -
CDR3 DNA: TGTGCCAGCAGCTTGCGGGCCCCCTACAATGAGCAGTTCTTC
CDR3 protein: CASSLRAPYNEQFF

V gene: TRBV6-6
J gene: TRBJ1-6
CDR3 length: 16
D gene: -
clone size: -
CDR3 DNA: TGTGCCAGCACCACAGCCTTTACAGGCGACAATTCACCCCTCCACTTT
CDR3 protein: CASTTAFTGDNSPLHF

V gene: TRBV7-8
J gene: TRBJ2-5
CDR3 length: 16
D gene: -
clone size: -
CDR3 DNA: TGTGCCAGCAGCACCACTAGACTCACTATTCAAGAGACCCAGTACTTC
CDR3 protein: CASSTTRLTIQETQYF

V gene: TRBV5-4
J gene: TRBJ2-7
CDR3 length: 13
D gene: TRBD2
clone size: -
CDR3 DNA: TGTGCCAGCAGCTACAGCGGGAGGGGCGAGCAGTACTTC
CDR3 protein: CASSYSGRGEQYF

V gene: TRBV11-1
J gene: TRBJ2-2
CDR3 length: 13
D gene: -
clone size: -
CDR3 DNA: TGTGCCAGCAGCCGTAATAGAGTCGGGGAGCTGTTTTTT
CDR3 protein: CASSRNRVGELFF

V gene: TRBV15
J gene: TRBJ2-7
CDR3 length: 14
D gene: -
clone size: -
CDR3 DNA: TGTGCCACCAGCAGAGAGATGGGGGGCTACGAGCAGTACTTC
CDR3 protein: CATSREMGGYEQYF

V gene: TRBV7-2
J gene: TRBJ1-1
CDR3 length: 16
D gene: -
clone size: -
CDR3 DNA: TGTGCCAGCAGCTTAGCTACTGGACAGTTGAACACTGAAGCTTTCTTT
CDR3 protein: CASSLATGQLNTEAFF

V gene: TRBV19
J gene: TRBJ1-6
CDR3 length: 13
D gene: -
clone size: few
CDR3 DNA: TGTGCCAGTAGTACTCAGGGGAATTCACCCCTCCACTTT
CDR3 protein: CASSTQGNSPLHF

V gene: TRBV27
J gene: TRBJ2-5
CDR3 length: 15
D gene: TRBD2
clone size: -
CDR3 DNA: TGTGCCAGCAGAGGCCTAGGGCTAGCGGGTGAGACCCAGTACTTC
CDR3 protein: CASRGLGLAGETQYF

V gene: TRBV5-1
J gene: TRBJ2-1
CDR3 length: 15
D gene: TRBD2
clone size: -
CDR3 DNA: TGCGCCAGCAGCTTGGGCTCTAGCGGGCGTAATGAGCAGTTCTTC
CDR3 protein: CASSLGSSGRNEQFF

V gene: TRBV18
J gene: TRBJ2-3
CDR3 length: 17
D gene: -
clone size: -
CDR3 DNA: TGTGCCAGCTCACCACTTTCAGGGGCCTCTGAGGCAGATACGCAGTATTTT
CDR3 protein: CASSPLSGASEADTQYF

V gene: TRBV7-9
J gene: TRBJ2-1
CDR3 length: 14
D gene: -
clone size: once
CDR3 DNA: TGTGCCAGCCCAGGCGAGCGGGCAAAAAATGAGCAGTTCTTC
CDR3 protein: CASPGERAKNEQFF

V gene: TRBV9
J gene: TRBJ2-1
CDR3 length: 14
D gene: -
clone size: -
CDR3 DNA: TGTGCCAGCAGCCCCACAGGGGGGGACAATGAGCAGTTCTTC
CDR3 protein: CASSPTGGDNEQFF

V gene: TRBV6-5
J gene: TRBJ1-6
CDR3 length: 14
D gene: TRBD1
clone size: -
CDR3 DNA: TGTGCCAGCAGAGGACAGGGTAGGAATTCACCCCTCCACTTT
CDR3 protein: CASRGQGRNSPLHF

V gene: TRBV5-8
J gene: TRBJ2-5
CDR3 length: 15
D gene: TRBD2
clone size: -
CDR3 DNA: TGTGCCAGCAGCTTAAGCGGGAGGGCCGGGGAGACCCAGTACTTC
CDR3 protein: CASSLSGRAGETQYF

V gene: TRBV10-1
J gene: TRBJ2-2
CDR3 length: 17
D gene: TRBD2
clone size: -
CDR3 DNA: TGCGCCACCCCGGGACTAGCGGGAGAAGAACCCACCGGGGAGCTGTTTTTT
CDR3 protein: CATPGLAGEEPTGELFF

V gene: TRBV9
J gene: TRBJ1-2
CDR3 length: 16
D gene: -
clone size: few
CDR3 DNA: TGTGCCAGCAGCGTAGTAGCGACACAGGGTTTATATGGCTACACCTTC
CDR3 protein: CASSVVATQGLYGYTF

V gene: TRBV6-4
J gene: TRBJ2-1
CDR3 length: 13
D gene: -
clone size: few
CDR3 DNA: TGTGCCAGCAGTGATGGGGGAGGCAATGAGCAGTTCTTC
CDR3 protein: CASSDGGGNEQFF